The rows below give T cell receptor beta chains drawn from one sample of a study of blood T cell repertoires in COVID-19. Method: immunoSEQ multiplex PCR; TCRdb's copy keeps in-frame clones and lacks some. The data hold about 120,000 clones, with 90% observed a single time. Source material: peripheral blood. Receptors were obtained from a human donor with active COVID-19. The donor label of this sample is uncertain. CDR3s include the opening cysteine and the closing phenylalanine or tryptophan. Not every row has a clone size; where given, it reads once, few, many or a size class.

. TRBJ1-5 TRBV27 CASSSNRQGNQPQHF
. TRBJ1-2 TRBV19 CASSSTGNYGYTF
. TRBJ2-1 TRBV5-4 CASSYSGGTYNEQFF
. TRBJ2-3 TRBV7-6 CASSSRSGGRTDTQYF
. TRBJ2-7 TRBV7-3 CASSALIAGGTYEQYF
. TRBJ1-2 TRBV29-1 CSVEDGRGYGYTF
. TRBJ1-1 TRBV28 CASSSPGTGGTEAFF
. TRBJ1-3 TRBV9 CASSVAVNSGNTIYF
. TRBJ2-4 TRBV12-3/TRBV12-4 CASSLSLAYIQYF
once TRBJ2-1 TRBV7-8 CASSLAARGHEQFF
. TRBJ1-2 TRBV6-6 CASSYVRAGQGGYTF
. TRBJ1-2 TRBV14 CASSPSNWGPYYGYTF
. TRBJ2-5 TRBV11-2 CASSLRVQETQYF
. TRBJ1-2 TRBV27 CASSPDRLYGYTF
. TRBJ2-7 TRBV7-9 CASSLIGQGPYEQYF
. TRBJ2-1 TRBV19 CASSMRGEQFF
. TRBJ1-3 TRBV19 CASSIGEPGNTIYF
. TRBJ1-1 TRBV19 CASSTGNTEAFF
. TRBJ1-2 TRBV7-9 CASSLTDRHYGYTF
few TRBJ2-1 TRBV15 CATWGSGNNEQFF
. TRBJ2-5 TRBV11-2 CASSLRDRDAVETQYF
. TRBJ2-7 TRBV6-2/TRBV6-3 CASSYLPGQFYEQYF
. TRBJ2-2 TRBV27 CASSLRGLTGELFF
. TRBJ2-5 TRBV5-4 CASSSQGRMETQYF
. TRBJ2-7 TRBV5-4 CASSSRQGTYEQYF
. TRBJ2-3 TRBV7-7 CASSQGLRGEGDTQYF
. TRBJ1-4 TRBV2 CASSATLPGYEKLFF
once TRBJ1-6 TRBV13 CASRQGGIYNSPLHF
. TRBJ1-6 TRBV9 CASSLGTGQFEVSPLHF
few TRBJ1-2 TRBV14 CASSATGVGGYTF
. TRBJ2-2 TRBV7-2 CATAGQKNTGELFF
. TRBJ1-3 TRBV11-2 CASSQQSGNTIYF
few TRBJ1-5 TRBV6-5 CATRDRGNQPQHF
. TRBJ2-3 TRBV7-3 CASSKGAGVTDTQYF
. TRBJ2-1 TRBV7-8 CASSLAFSGGNEQFF
few TRBJ2-1 TRBV7-2 CASSISGDSYNEQFF
once TRBJ2-5 TRBV7-9 CASSFRGHETQYF
. TRBJ1-2 TRBV28 CAIETTSLYGYTF
. TRBJ2-7 TRBV7-2 CASSLVGGTGFYEQYF
. TRBJ1-1 TRBV12-3/TRBV12-4 CASSPRFAEAFF
many TRBJ2-1 TRBV27 CASSLGGEYNEQFF
. TRBJ1-1 TRBV4-3 CASSHRDRGTEAFF
. TRBJ2-3 TRBV7-8 CASSLTASTDTQYF
. TRBJ2-7 TRBV3-1/TRBV3-2 CASSRGQGSYEQYF
. TRBJ1-6 TRBV19 CASSIRRRSGGYSPLHF
once TRBJ2-3 TRBV4-1 CASSPGGSTDTQYF
. TRBJ2-7 TRBV4-3 CASSQATVPGGEVEQYF
. TRBJ2-5 TRBV7-6 CASSRPTSGGGETQYF
. TRBJ1-2 TRBV7-2 CASSLNPGQGYGYTF
. TRBJ2-2 TRBV4-2 CASRRIQGNPNTGELFF
. TRBJ1-1 TRBV27 CASRTSLNTEAFF
. TRBJ2-1 TRBV9 CASSVALGTSMGNEQFF
. TRBJ2-1 TRBV1 CTSSRKGSLAGWGNEQFF
. TRBJ2-2 TRBV4-1 CASSQEGQGAVGELFF
. TRBJ1-5 TRBV5-6 CASGLFTGTHSNQPQHF
. TRBJ1-5 TRBV20-1 CSASIGVTANQPQHF
. TRBJ1-6 TRBV5-4 CASSPGWLQGSNSPLHF